A single sample is the source of the 27 T cell receptor beta chains below, sequenced in a study of a mutant IDH1 vaccine in newly diagnosed glioma. Time point noted: week 23, last vaccination. It was 300 ug of mutant IDH1 20-mer peptide that made up each vaccine dose, given with topical imiquimod. What these receptors recognize is not known. Using immunoSEQ multiplex PCR, the repertoire was profiled, and TCRdb retains in-frame clones only, with some absent. The table has about 53,000 clones, around 80% seen once; the top ten hold around 8%. Source: PBMCs, taken from a glioma patient whose treatment included an IDH1 peptide vaccine. The source is a woman aged 40 to 50 with glioma. Some clones in this sample may be carry-over from other donors' samples.

This clone has a single count. The chain uses TRBV2 and TRBJ2-7, with 7 bases fitting TRBD1. With 7 bases clipped from V and 3 bases from J, the junction kept 12 bases outside the gene matches. The CDR3 has 15 amino acids. Looked up from germline, CDR1 is SNHLY and CDR2 is FYNNEI. The DNA for the CDR3 is TGTGCCAGCACCCCGGACAGGACAGCCAACTACGAGCAGTACTTC. Protein sequence: CASTPDRTANYEQYF.

The chain links TRBV19 to TRBJ1-5; D perhaps matches TRBD1 (5 bases). V lost 5 bases, J lost 4 bases, and 15 bases lay in between. This CDR3 has 15 residues. Per germline, CDR1 LNHDA and CDR2 SQIVND (reference sequence). CDR3 sequence reads: CASSGDWGGNQPQHF. CDR3 nucleotides: TGTGCCAGTAGTGGGGACTGGGGCGGGAATCAGCCCCAGCATTTT.

The chain links TRBV6-1 to TRBJ1-5; a weak D match, TRBD1 (5 bases). There are 18 residues in the CDR3. The V end was cut by 0 bases, the J end by 0 bases, with 15 bases between. The germline V gene encodes CDR1 MNHNS and CDR2 SASEGT. CDR3: CASSEARAGRASNQPQHF. For the CDR3, the DNA is TGTGCCAGCAGTGAAGCGAGGGCGGGCAGGGCTAGCAATCAGCCCCAGCATTTT.

The chain's CDR3 is CASSLEDRVKLFF. CDR3 DNA sequence: TGTGCCAGCAGCCTGGAAGACAGGGTGAAACTGTTTTTT. The chain has TRBV7-2 and TRBJ1-4; 7 positions agree with TRBD1. The length of the CDR3 is 13 residues. From germline, CDR1 is SGHTA and CDR2 FQGNSA. V shed 5 bases, J shed 11 bases, and the junction held 8 bases outside the gene matches. Full variable domain (outside the CDR3, taken from reference TRBV7-2 and TRBJ1-4): GAGVSQSPSNKVTEKGKDVELRCDPISGHTALYWYRQSLGQGLEFLIYFQGNSAPDKSGLPSDRFSAERTGGSVSTLTIQRTQQEDSAVYLCASSLEDRVKLFFGSGTQLSVL.

This chain connects TRBV10-3 to TRBJ1-5; no clear D. The CDR3 is 17 amino acids. The germline gives CDR1 ENHRY, CDR2 SYGVKD. V was clipped by 0 bases and J by 6 bases, with 18 bases between them. CDR3 sequence reads: CAISESGRAGGSQPQHF. The DNA of the CDR3 is TGTGCCATCAGTGAGTCCGGGCGGGCGGGAGGGAGTCAGCCCCAGCATTTT.

This clone has just one count. CDR3 loop: CASSEGRRERPQHF. DNA of the CDR3: TGTGCCAGCAGTGAGGGACGCAGGGAACGACCCCAGCATTTT. The chain combines TRBV6-1 with TRBJ1-5; the D gene is possibly TRBD1 (5 bases). The V gene lost 3 bases and the J gene lost 10 bases, with 16 bases spanning the gap. CDR3 length: 14 amino acids. Germline CDR1 reads MNHNS; CDR2 reads SASEGT.

The count of this clone is one. V and J are TRBV19 and TRBJ2-1; D may be TRBD1 (7 bases). The CDR3 spans 14 residues. The V end was cut by 6 bases, the J end by 4 bases, with 13 bases between. Germline CDR1 LNHDA, CDR2 SQIVND (reference sequence). The CDR3 DNA reads as TGTGCCAGTAGCCCAGGGGGGCCGTACAATGAGCAGTTCTTC. This codes for CASSPGGPYNEQFF.

This sequence joins TRBV5-6 and TRBJ1-5; tentative D call: TRBD1 (5 bases). With 1 base removed from V and 3 bases from J, the gap between germline ends came to 11 bases. This CDR3 is built from 15 residues. The germline V gene encodes CDR1 SGHDT and CDR2 YYEEEE. As DNA, the CDR3 is TGTGCCAGCAGCTTGTGGGGCAGTCTCAATCAGCCCCAGCATTTT. The encoded protein is CASSLWGSLNQPQHF.

The chain links TRBV6-5 to TRBJ1-3, with D unclear. Trimming cost V 0 bases and J 2 bases, with 2 bases left between them. The CDR3 runs to 13 residues. Germline V lookup: CDR1 MNHEY, CDR2 SVGAGI. CDR3 residues: CASSYSAGNTIYF. DNA for the CDR3: TGTGCCAGCAGTTACTCAGCTGGAAACACCATATATTTT.

V gene TRBV6-5 combines with J gene TRBJ1-2, with 7 nucleotides matching TRBD1. In germline, CDR1 is MNHEY, CDR2 SVGAGI. V shed 7 bases and J 7 bases; nucleotides not matched to a gene: 9. This CDR3 region has 13 residues. CDR3 in amino acids: CASTPDRYTGYTF. DNA for the CDR3: TGTGCCAGCACCCCGGACAGGTATACTGGCTACACCTTC.

This chain connects TRBV19 to TRBJ2-5; D is possibly TRBD2 (5 bases). Germline V gene sequence: CDR1 LNHDA, CDR2 SQIVND (reference sequence). There are 14 residues in the CDR3. V was trimmed by 3 bases and J by 4 bases, leaving 12 bases between them. CDR3 amino acids: CASSIAASRETQYF. The CDR3 DNA sequence: TGTGCCAGTAGTATTGCGGCTAGCCGAGAGACCCAGTACTTC. The complete variable domain, with remaining parts taken from reference TRBV19 and TRBJ2-5, reads DGGITQSPKYLFRKEGQNVTLSCEQNLNHDAMYWYRQDPGQGLRLIYYSQIVNDFQKGDIAEGYSVSREKKESFPLTVTSAQKNPTAFYLCASSIAASRETQYFGPGTRLLVL.

This chain joins TRBV19 and TRBJ1-4; D call uncertain. V dropped 3 bases and J dropped 14 bases, with 13 bases sitting between them. CDR1 and CDR2 from the germline V gene are LNHDA and SQIVND (reference sequence). This CDR3 is built from 12 residues. The CDR3 bases are TGTGCCAGTAGTATTGAGGGTCAGCAGCTGTTTTTT. It translates to CASSIEGQQLFF.

The rearrangement links TRBV2 to TRBJ1-1; 12 bases match TRBD1. V was pared by 5 bases and J by 1 base, with 2 bases of the junction left unmatched. CDR1 is SNHLY, CDR2 FYNNEI, per germline. This CDR3 is built from 15 residues. CDR3 in amino acids: CASSRDRGPNTEAFF. CDR3 nucleotides: TGTGCCAGCAGTAGGGACAGGGGGCCGAACACTGAAGCTTTCTTT. Full variable domain (outside the CDR3, taken from reference TRBV2 and TRBJ1-1): EPEVTQTPSHQVTQMGQEVILRCVPISNHLYFYWYRQILGQKVEFLVSFYNNEISEKSEIFDDQFSVERPDGSNFTLKIRSTKLEDSAMYFCASSRDRGPNTEAFFGQGTRLTVV.

This clone was seen a few times. The V call is TRBV15, the J call TRBJ2-3; unclear D gene. The CDR3 spans 13 residues. Trimming left V 0 bases short and J 9 bases short, with 10 bases between. Germline V CDR1 and CDR2: LNHNV, YYDKDF (reference sequence). CDR3 coding DNA: TGTGCCACCAGCAGAGATCGGACCCCAACGCAGTATTTT. Translation: CATSRDRTPTQYF.

The rearrangement joins TRBV10-3 to TRBJ1-2; D is possibly TRBD1 (5 bases). V dropped 4 bases and J dropped 0 bases, with 15 bases sitting between them. CDR1 is ENHRY, CDR2 SYGVKD, per germline. The CDR3 extends over 16 amino acids. CDR3 sequence: CAISGPGEAANYGYTF. For the CDR3, the DNA is TGTGCCATCAGTGGGCCGGGGGAGGCGGCTAACTATGGCTACACCTTC.

The V call is TRBV16, the J call TRBJ1-2; the D is unclear. Germline CDR1 and CDR2: KGHSY and FQNENV. The length of the CDR3 is 12 residues. Deletions cut 2 bases from V and 6 bases from J, with 7 bases between. The CDR3 region is CASSQTRNGYTF. For the CDR3, the DNA is TGTGCCAGCAGCCAAACGAGAAATGGCTACACCTTC.

The chain couples TRBV2 to TRBJ2-1; D call uncertain. CDR3 size: 13 residues. V lost 7 bases and J 8 bases, leaving 15 bases between the germline ends. Germline CDR1 reads SNHLY; CDR2 reads FYNNEI. In DNA, the CDR3 is TGTGCCAGCAACGGACCCTTTTCTGATGAGCAGTTCTTC. Encoded protein: CASNGPFSDEQFF.

V usage is TRBV11-2 and J usage is TRBJ1-5, with D possibly matching TRBD1 (5 bases). From germline, CDR1 is SGHAT and CDR2 FQNNGV. V gave up 4 bases and J gave up 4 bases, with 11 bases separating them. The CDR3 is made up of 14 amino acids. CDR3 DNA sequence: TGTGCCAGCAGCTGGGGGGGGGAGAATCAGCCCCAGCATTTT. Translating it yields CASSWGGENQPQHF.

This rearrangement joins TRBV4-1 to TRBJ2-1, with D unclear. There are 12 residues in the CDR3. The germline V gene has CDR1 MGHRA and CDR2 YSYEKL. Trimming left V 1 base short and J 9 bases short, with 7 bases between. The CDR3: CASSQAVGEQFF. The DNA of the CDR3 is TGCGCCAGCAGCCAAGCTGTTGGTGAGCAGTTCTTC.

V is TRBV25-1 and J is TRBJ2-5, with a weak D call TRBD1 (5 bases). The CDR3 runs 16 residues. V lost 6 bases, J lost 0 bases, and 17 bases lay in between. Per germline, CDR1 MGHDK and CDR2 SYGVNS. CDR3 in amino acids: CASRKAAQGYQETQYF. The CDR3 DNA reads TGTGCCAGCAGGAAGGCCGCGCAGGGATACCAAGAGACCCAGTACTTC.

Here the CDR3 DNA reads TGTGCCAGCAGCTCGATAATTGGACGGGATCAGCCCCAGCATTTT. This encodes CASSSIIGRDQPQHF. The V gene is TRBV7-8, the J gene TRBJ1-5; D remains ambiguous. V was cut by 4 bases and J by 5 bases, with 15 bases left in between. There are 15 residues in the CDR3. Per germline, CDR1 SGHVS and CDR2 FQNEAQ.

The chain has TRBV7-2 and TRBJ2-2, with TRBD2 matching over 8 bases. In germline, CDR1 is SGHTA, CDR2 FQGNSA. This CDR3 contains 16 residues. The V gene end was trimmed by 4 bases and the J gene end by 8 bases; junction bases not matched to a gene: 12. CDR3 sequence reads: CASSSYQRGPGGELFF. The CDR3 region has the DNA TGTGCCAGCAGCTCCTACCAGCGGGGGCCGGGGGGGGAGCTGTTTTTT. The full variable domain, in which reference TRBV7-2 and TRBJ2-2 provide the parts outside the CDR3, is GAGVSQSPSNKVTEKGKDVELRCDPISGHTALYWYRQSLGQGLEFLIYFQGNSAPDKSGLPSDRFSAERTGGSVSTLTIQRTQQEDSAVYLCASSSYQRGPGGELFFGEGSRLTVL.

The V gene is TRBV30, the J gene TRBJ2-7; 7 nucleotides agree with TRBD2. J gave up 6 bases and V 2 bases, and 4 bases lay outside the gene matches. The CDR3 spans 12 residues. CDR1 and CDR2 from the germline V gene are GTSNPN and SVGIG (reference sequence). The CDR3 coding sequence is TGTGCCTGGAGTTGGGGGGGAGGCGAGCAGTACTTC. Its translation: CAWSWGGGEQYF. Complete variable domain (other parts from reference TRBV30 and TRBJ2-7): SQTIHQWPATLVQPVGSPLSLECTVEGTSNPNLYWYRQAAGRGLQLLFYSVGIGQISSEVPQNLSASRPQDRQFILSSKKLLLSDSGFYLCAWSWGGGEQYFGPGTRLTVT.

The chain couples TRBV15 to TRBJ1-3; D gene ambiguous. V dropped 0 bases and J dropped 4 bases, with 16 bases sitting between them. Germline V gives CDR1 LNHNV, CDR2 YYDKDF (reference sequence). CDR3 length: 17 residues. The CDR3 spells CATSRDRGPGGGNTIYF. The CDR3 DNA reads TGTGCCACCAGCAGAGATAGAGGTCCGGGAGGGGGAAACACCATATATTTT.

The chain has TRBV30 and TRBJ2-3; TRBD2 aligns across 9 bases. Germline V gene data show CDR1 as GTSNPN and CDR2 as SVGIG (reference sequence). The CDR3 totals 14 residues. The ends lost 3 bases at V and 7 bases at J; junction bases unmatched: 8. CDR3 protein: CAWRSGLAGHTQYF. In DNA form, the CDR3 reads TGTGCCTGGAGGTCTGGTCTAGCGGGGCATACGCAGTATTTT.

This chain joins TRBV7-2 and TRBJ2-7; 7 positions agree with TRBD2. CDR1 SGHTA and CDR2 FQGNSA come from the germline V gene. The V segment lost 3 bases and the J segment 0 bases; nucleotides outside the gene matches: 17. The CDR3 has 19 amino acids. CDR3 bases: TGTGCCAGCAGCTTCCCAAGGGGCGGGGGTCAGGTCAACTCCTACGAGCAGTACTTC. Translation: CASSFPRGGGQVNSYEQYF.

The chain has TRBV6-1 and TRBJ1-2; 7 bases are a match to TRBD1. J gave up 4 bases and V 0 bases, and 5 bases lay outside the gene matches. The CDR3 is 15 residues long. Germline values: CDR1 MNHNS, CDR2 SASEGT. The CDR3 region is CASSEAGGGGYGYTF. The CDR3 DNA reads as TGTGCCAGCAGTGAAGCAGGAGGGGGCGGCTATGGCTACACCTTC.